The rows below give T cell receptor beta chains drawn from one sample of a study of shared clonotypes between healthy human individuals. Profiling relied on immunoSEQ multiplex PCR, and the TCRdb table lists in-frame clones only, not all of them. The table includes 100,000 to 120,000 clones, about 71% detected once. The material sequenced was memory CD8+ T cells sorted from blood. The source of these receptors is a woman under 40 in good health. Each CDR3 is given with its conserved first and last residue. The order of the fields is J gene, clone size, V gene, D gene, CDR3 DNA, CDR3 protein. The D gene is left open where the match is weak. The size of a clone is reported for some rows only, either as once, few or many, or as a class for expanded clones.

>TRBJ1-2|few|TRBV10-2|NA
TGCGCCAGCAGTGACACCTTATTCCGCTATGGCTACACCTTC
CASSDTLFRYGYTF
>TRBJ2-3|NA|TRBV10-3|TRBD2
TGTGCCATCAGTGAGTCAGGACTAGCGGGGCCAGATACGCAGTATTTT
CAISESGLAGPDTQYF
>TRBJ1-1|NA|TRBV19|NA
TGTGCCAGTAGTATATTCGGCCCCGACACTGAAGCTTTCTTT
CASSIFGPDTEAFF
>TRBJ2-5|NA|TRBV20-1|NA
TGCAGTGCTAGAGTGGGGGAGACCCAGTACTTC
CSARVGETQYF
>TRBJ1-2|few|TRBV5-4|NA
TGTGCCAGCAGCTTGGGGGGGGCTAACTATGGCTACACCTTC
CASSLGGANYGYTF
>TRBJ2-3|NA|TRBV21-1|NA
TGTGCCAGCAGCAAAGTTAGCGGGTTGACAGATACGCAGTATTTT
CASSKVSGLTDTQYF
>TRBJ2-7|NA|TRBV6-6|NA
TGTGCCAGCAGTTACGGCCAAGGAGCCCACGAGCAGTACTTC
CASSYGQGAHEQYF
>TRBJ2-7|NA|TRBV27|TRBD1
TGTGCCAGCAGCCGAGCGATGACAGGGGAAAACGAGCAGTACTTC
CASSRAMTGENEQYF
>TRBJ1-1|many|TRBV6-1|NA
TGTGCCAGCAGTGAAGAGCTACAGGCGAGAGGTTTCTTT
CASSEELQARGFF
>TRBJ2-1|NA|TRBV5-1|NA
TGCGCCAGCAGCTGGGACGGACTGAACAATGAGCAGTTCTTC
CASSWDGLNNEQFF
>TRBJ2-7|NA|TRBV5-4|NA
TGTGCCAGCAGCACGTCTAACGAGCAGTACTTC
CASSTSNEQYF
>TRBJ2-1|NA|TRBV7-6|NA
TGTGCCAGCAGCTTAGGTATTGGACAGAGGTTGGATGAGCAGTTCTTC
CASSLGIGQRLDEQFF
>TRBJ2-1|NA|TRBV7-9|TRBD2
TGTGCCAGCCTGCCAGGACTAGCGGGACCCCCCTACAATGAGCAGTTCTTC
CASLPGLAGPPYNEQFF
>TRBJ2-2|few|TRBV28|TRBD2
TGTGCCAATAGCGGGAGCTTTGGCGGGGAGCTGTTTTTT
CANSGSFGGELFF
>TRBJ2-7|few|TRBV27|NA
TGTGCCAGCAGTTTAGCGGGCCTTACCTACGAGCAGTACTTC
CASSLAGLTYEQYF
>TRBJ2-1|few|TRBV25-1|TRBD2
TGTGCCAGCAGTGAAGGGATAGCGGGAGGGAGTAATGAGCAGTTCTTC
CASSEGIAGGSNEQFF
>TRBJ1-1|NA|TRBV7-9|NA
TGTGCCAGCAGCGTTACAGGGCGGGCGGGCACTGAAGCTTTCTTT
CASSVTGRAGTEAFF
>TRBJ2-7|NA|TRBV7-9|TRBD2
TGTGCCAGCAGCTTCGGGGACTATAGGGGCGAGCAGTACTTC
CASSFGDYRGEQYF
>TRBJ2-1|NA|TRBV11-1|NA
TGTGCCAGCAGCTTAGCGGTTAATGAGCAGTTCTTC
CASSLAVNEQFF
>TRBJ2-7|NA|TRBV30|NA
TGTGCCTGGAGTCTTAAGGGGGGATCAGCCCTGAGCTCCTACGAGCAGTACTTC
CAWSLKGGSALSSYEQYF
>TRBJ2-7|NA|TRBV9|NA
TGTGCCAGCAGCGTATCGGACAGACACTACGAGCAGTACTTC
CASSVSDRHYEQYF
>TRBJ2-1|NA|TRBV15|TRBD2
TGTGCCACCAGCAGGAGGTACCTAGCGGGACTGTACAATGAGCAGTTCTTC
CATSRRYLAGLYNEQFF
>TRBJ2-7|NA|TRBV7-9|TRBD2
TGTGCCAGCAGCTCCACCGGACTAGCGGGAATGGGCGAGCAGTACTTC
CASSSTGLAGMGEQYF
>TRBJ2-5|NA|TRBV7-9|NA
TGTGCCAGCAGCCCCCGTGGGGACCAAGAGACCCAGTACTTC
CASSPRGDQETQYF
>TRBJ2-7|NA|TRBV7-9|NA
TGTGCCAGCAGCCCCCGGGACCGAGCCTACGAGCAGTACTTC
CASSPRDRAYEQYF
>TRBJ2-7|NA|TRBV29-1|NA
TGCAGCGCTGAACCGCTCCCGCTTTCCTACGAGCAGTACTTC
CSAEPLPLSYEQYF
>TRBJ2-1|NA|TRBV27|NA
TGTGCCAGCACCTGGACAGCGAGCTCCTACAATGAGCAGTTCTTC
CASTWTASSYNEQFF
>TRBJ2-2|many|TRBV19|NA
TGTGCCAGTAGTGCTACAGGGTACATGAACACCGGGGAGCTGTTTTTT
CASSATGYMNTGELFF
>TRBJ1-1|NA|TRBV14|NA
TGTGCCAGCAGCCTACGTCCAGTGACTGAAGCTTTCTTT
CASSLRPVTEAFF
>TRBJ2-3|NA|TRBV25-1|TRBD2
TGTGCCGGTGGGGGCGGGAGGACAGATACGCAGTATTTT
CAGGGGRTDTQYF
>TRBJ1-5|NA|TRBV9|NA
TGTGCCAGCAGCCCCGGTGGGGGGGGCCGGCAGCCCCAGCATTTT
CASSPGGGGRQPQHF
>TRBJ2-1|few|TRBV25-1|TRBD2
TGTGCCAGCAGACCTACCGGGACTAGCAGGTACAATGAGCAGTTCTTC
CASRPTGTSRYNEQFF
>TRBJ1-1|NA|TRBV7-9|NA
TGTGCCAGCAGCTGGGCAGGAGTTGGGAGTCGGCACACTGAAGCTTTCTTT
CASSWAGVGSRHTEAFF
>TRBJ2-1|NA|TRBV27|NA
TGTGCCAGCAGTTTATGGGGCAATGAGCAGTTCTTC
CASSLWGNEQFF